What follows are 9 T cell receptor beta chains derived from one specimen sequenced in a study of blood T cell repertoires in COVID-19. Generated by immunoSEQ multiplex PCR, the TCRdb table keeps only in-frame clones and is missing some. The sample lists around 300,000 clones; nearly 90% were seen once. Sample: PBMCs or T cells enriched from blood (not recorded which). These receptor sequences come from a woman in her thirties who had recovered from COVID-19.

As regards this clone: A junction boundary mismatches the germline segment, possibly from a read error. The chain combines TRBV5-4 with TRBJ1-1; D possibly corresponds to TRBD1 (5 bases). The germline gives CDR1 SGHNT, CDR2 YYREEE (reference sequence). There are 15 residues in the CDR3. CDR3 region: CASSWATASFTEWIF. The CDR3 nucleotides are TGTGCCAGCAGCTGGGCGACAGCCTCCTTCACTGAGTGGATCTTT.

This chain links TRBV2 with TRBJ1-2; D perhaps matches TRBD1 (5 bases). CDR1 SNHLY and CDR2 FYNNEI come from the germline V gene. The CDR3 spans 15 residues. V lost 6 bases, J lost 7 bases, and 21 bases lay in between. In DNA form, the CDR3 reads TGTGCCAGCAGGGCCTCCCGGGTCCGCGGGGGTGGCTACACCTTC. Encoded protein: CASRASRVRGGGYTF. Using reference TRBV2 and TRBJ1-2 for the parts outside the CDR3, the full variable domain is EPEVTQTPSHQVTQMGQEVILRCVPISNHLYFYWYRQILGQKVEFLVSFYNNEISEKSEIFDDQFSVERPDGSNFTLKIRSTKLEDSAMYFCASRASRVRGGGYTFGSGTRLTVV.

This clone has only one observation. The chain is built from TRBV19 and TRBJ1-1, with 8 bases matching TRBD1. V shed 5 bases, J shed 1 base, and the junction held 9 bases outside the gene matches. Germline V gives CDR1 LNHDA, CDR2 SQIVND (reference sequence). This CDR3 is 16 amino acids long. CDR3 bases: TGTGCCAGTAGTGTCGGACAGGGCTCAGGGAACACTGAAGCTTTCTTT. Translating it yields CASSVGQGSGNTEAFF.

The chain recombines TRBV6-6 with TRBJ1-2; 9 nucleotides align to TRBD1. CDR1 is MNHNY, CDR2 SVGAGI, per germline (reference sequence). The length of the CDR3 is 15 residues. V lost 6 bases to trimming and J lost 1 base; unmatched junction nucleotides: 6. CDR3 sequence (DNA): TGTGCCAGCAGGAGCGGGACAGGGATTAACTATGGCTACACCTTC. It encodes CASRSGTGINYGYTF.

The V and J genes are TRBV5-1 and TRBJ2-7; 7 bases line up with TRBD2. Germline V gene lookup returns CDR1 SGHRS and CDR2 YFSETQ. The CDR3 spans 15 residues. V dropped 4 bases and J dropped 1; count of bases not matched to a gene: 8. CDR3 sequence (DNA): TGCGCCAGCAGCCCCCGGACTAGTGGATCCTACGAGCAGTACTTC. It encodes CASSPRTSGSYEQYF.

Points on this clone: This CDR3 is also generated by other DNA sequences in the sample. This chain links TRBV3-1 (or the pseudogene TRBV3-2) with TRBJ2-7; D not resolved. This CDR3 has 15 amino acids. Germline V lookup: CDR1 LGHDT, CDR2 YNNKEL (reference sequence). V was trimmed by 0 bases and J by 0 bases, leaving 9 bases between them. The CDR3 loop reads CASSQDPSYSYEQYF. In nucleotides, the CDR3 is TGTGCCAGCAGCCAAGATCCCTCCTACTCCTACGAGCAGTACTTC.

J is TRBJ1-6 and V is TRBV6-5; weak D call: TRBD1 (6 bases). V lost 6 bases, J lost 9 bases, and 15 bases lay in between. The CDR3 length is 14 residues. CDR1 and CDR2 from the germline V gene are MNHEY and SVGAGI. The CDR3 reads CASRTWTVGSPLHF. In DNA form, the CDR3 reads TGTGCCAGCAGAACCTGGACAGTTGGTTCACCCCTCCACTTT.

This clone was seen only once. The gene calls are TRBV9 and TRBJ2-1; TRBD2 agrees at 14 bases. CDR1 and CDR2 from the germline V gene are SGDLS and YYNGEE. The ends lost 4 bases at V and 2 bases at J; junction bases unmatched: 8. CDR3 size: 18 residues. As DNA, the CDR3 is TGTGCCAGCAGCCCGACTAGCGGGGGGGCCGGGACCTACAATGAGCAGTTCTTC. Translation gives CASSPTSGGAGTYNEQFF.

This clone appeared once. The V call is TRBV29-1, the J call TRBJ2-3; D unresolved. The CDR3 covers 12 residues. Trimming left V 3 bases short and J 6 bases short, with 10 bases between. Germline CDR1 and CDR2: SQVTM and ANQGSEA. CDR3 loop: CSVDQVRDTQYF. DNA of the CDR3: TGCAGCGTTGACCAGGTTAGGGATACGCAGTATTTT.